This entry lists 10 T cell receptor beta chains sequenced from one sample in a study of glioma-infiltrating T cells after dendritic cell vaccination. Some clones are missing from TCRdb's copy, which holds only in-frame ones; the method was immunoSEQ multiplex PCR. The profile shows more than 95,000 clones, around 90% of them singletons. The time point: after dendritic cell vaccination, including at tumor progression/relapse. The source material was blood, sampled after dendritic cell vaccination. The receptor set was obtained from a human donor with glioblastoma.

The rearrangement links TRBV18 to TRBJ1-2; tentative D call: TRBD1 (6 bases). The CDR3 is made up of 14 amino acids. The V gene's germline CDR1 is KGHSH and CDR2 LQKENI. V was shortened by 5 bases and J by 8 bases, with 18 bases between the two germline ends. CDR3 in amino acids: CASSSGQTLGGYTF. In nucleotides, the CDR3 is TGTGCCAGCTCATCCGGACAGACCCTCGGAGGCTACACCTTC. Filled out from reference TRBV18 and TRBJ1-2, the complete variable domain reads NAGVMQNPRHLVRRRGQEARLRCSPMKGHSHVYWYRQLPEEGLKFMVYLQKENIIDESGMPKERFSAEFPKEGPSILRIQQVVRGDSAAYFCASSSGQTLGGYTFGSGTRLTVV.

The chain is built from TRBV7-9 and TRBJ1-1; TRBD1 is a possible D gene (5 bases). The CDR3 is made up of 13 amino acids. Germline V gene sequence: CDR1 SEHNR, CDR2 FQNEAQ (reference sequence). Trimming took off 5 bases at V and 4 bases at J, with 11 bases between the two ends. CDR3 in DNA: TGTGCCAGCAGCACAGTCACAGGCACTGAAGCTTTCTTT. Protein: CASSTVTGTEAFF.

This chain links TRBV27 with TRBJ2-1; TRBD2 aligns across 8 bases. CDR3 size: 13 residues. Germline-derived CDR1 and CDR2 are MNHEY and SMNVEV (reference sequence). V was clipped by 5 bases and J by 7 bases; unmatched bases: 4. CDR3 bases: TGTGCCAGCAGTGCGGGACTAGGGAATGAGCAGTTCTTC. Its protein product is CASSAGLGNEQFF.

V usage is TRBV30 and J usage is TRBJ1-4; D is perhaps TRBD1 (5 bases). The germline CDR1 and CDR2 sequences are GTSNPN and SVGIG (reference sequence). This CDR3 comprises 12 residues. The V gene lost 5 bases and the J gene lost 3 bases, with 7 bases spanning the gap. The CDR3 sequence: CAWDRSNEKLFF. The CDR3 DNA is TGTGCCTGGGACAGATCTAATGAAAAACTGTTTTTT. Together with reference TRBV30 and TRBJ1-4, the CDR3 gives the full variable domain: SQTIHQWPATLVQPVGSPLSLECTVEGTSNPNLYWYRQAAGRGLQLLFYSVGIGQISSEVPQNLSASRPQDRQFILSSKKLLLSDSGFYLCAWDRSNEKLFFGSGTQLSVL.

This chain connects TRBV11-3 to TRBJ1-6; D remains ambiguous. V lost 2 bases and J lost 9, with 20 bases in between. Germline V CDR1 and CDR2: SGHNT, YENEEA. The CDR3 is 17 residues long. DNA of the CDR3: TGTGCCAGCAGCTTATACAGTCCCCTCCGTATAGGTTCACCCCTCCACTTT. Translating it yields CASSLYSPLRIGSPLHF.

The V gene is TRBV7-8, the J gene TRBJ1-5; no firm D call. This CDR3 has 15 amino acids. Per the germline V gene, CDR1 is SGHVS and CDR2 is FQNEAQ. Trimming cost V 3 bases and J 2 bases, with 11 bases left between them. The CDR3 nucleotides are TGTGCCAGCAGCTTTGGAGTTATCGGCAATCAGCCCCAGCATTTT. As protein: CASSFGVIGNQPQHF.

The rearrangement joins TRBV5-4 to TRBJ1-4, with 9 bases identical to TRBD1. Germline CDR1 is SGHNT and CDR2 is YYREEE (reference sequence). Losses at the gene ends were 4 bases for V and 5 bases for J; bases not matched to a gene: 6. The CDR3 is 15 amino acids. The CDR3 coding sequence is TGTGCCAGCAGCCTAGGACAGGGGTCGAATGAAAAACTGTTTTTT. Its protein is CASSLGQGSNEKLFF.

This clone was recorded a few times. The chain has TRBV11-3 and TRBJ2-1; 10 bases are a match to TRBD2. The germline gives CDR1 SGHNT, CDR2 YENEEA. The CDR3 is 16 residues long. The V segment lost 3 bases and the J segment 3 bases; nucleotides outside the gene matches: 5. CDR3 amino acids: CASSLRRTSGYNEQFF. The CDR3 DNA reads as TGTGCCAGCAGCTTGAGACGGACTAGCGGCTACAATGAGCAGTTCTTC.

The rearrangement uses TRBV10-3 and TRBJ2-3; TRBD2 matches 11 bases. The CDR3 is 14 residues long. CDR1 is ENHRY and CDR2 is SYGVKD in the germline V gene. V lost 10 bases to trimming and J lost 1 base; unmatched junction nucleotides: 4. CDR3 nucleotides: TGTGCCACCCAACTAGCGGGGGGCACAGATACGCAGTATTTT. This translates into CATQLAGGTDTQYF.

The chain uses TRBV5-6 and TRBJ2-7; no firm D call. The germline V gene has CDR1 SGHDT and CDR2 YYEEEE. V shed 0 bases and J shed 2 bases, with 6 bases lying between them. The CDR3 consists of 13 residues. The CDR3 DNA follows: TGTGCCAGCAGCTTGGACAGCCCCTACGAGCAGTACTTC. Translated, it gives CASSLDSPYEQYF.